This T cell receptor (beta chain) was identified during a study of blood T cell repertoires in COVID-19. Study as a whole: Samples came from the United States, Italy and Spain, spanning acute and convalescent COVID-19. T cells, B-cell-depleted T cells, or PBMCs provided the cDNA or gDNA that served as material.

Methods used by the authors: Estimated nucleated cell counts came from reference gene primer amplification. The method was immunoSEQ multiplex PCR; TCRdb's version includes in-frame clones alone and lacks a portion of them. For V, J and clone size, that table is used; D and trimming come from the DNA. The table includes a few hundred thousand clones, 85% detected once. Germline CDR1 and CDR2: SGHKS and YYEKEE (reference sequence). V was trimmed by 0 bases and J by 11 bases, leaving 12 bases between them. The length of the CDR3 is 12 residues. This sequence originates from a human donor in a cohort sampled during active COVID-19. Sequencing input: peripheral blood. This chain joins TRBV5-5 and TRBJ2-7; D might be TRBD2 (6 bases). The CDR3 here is CASSLVAREEYF. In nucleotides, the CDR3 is TGTGCCAGCAGCTTGGTCGCCAGGGAGGAGTACTTC. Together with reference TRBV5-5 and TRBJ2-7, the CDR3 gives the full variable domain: DAGVTQSPTHLIKTRGQQVTLRCSPISGHKSVSWYQQVLGQGPQFIFQYYEKEERGRGNFPDRFSARQFPNYSSELNVNALLLGDSALYLCASSLVAREEYFGPGTRLTVT.